Below, 23 T cell receptor beta chains from the same sample are listed, as sequenced in a study of T cell responses to AZD1222 COVID-19 vaccine (TCRdb year 2021). The sample's time point, from its label and the paper: about 28 days (+/-7) after the second vaccine dose. Preparation of the library involved the immunoSEQ multiplex PCR assay. TCRdb obtained this table from immuneACCESS and retained in-frame rearrangements with V and J assigned. These tables miss some clones; where compared with another copy, unresolved V genes account for less than half of the shortfall, and the remainder is unexplained. Across this sample there are about 64,000 clones, with 80% seen only once. 11% to 15% of the sample is taken by the ten largest. The sample here was peripheral blood, taken 28 days after the second AZD1222 dose. Source of these receptors: an adult who received the AZD1222 COVID-19 vaccine.

The gene calls are TRBV27 and TRBJ2-5; TRBD2 agrees at 7 bases. Germline-derived CDR1 and CDR2 are MNHEY and SMNVEV (reference sequence). With 1 base clipped from V and 2 bases from J, the junction kept 7 bases outside the gene matches. This CDR3 is 16 amino acids long. CDR3 DNA: TGTGCCAGCAGTTTATGGGGCGGGGGAGATCAAGAGACCCAGTACTTC. Its translation: CASSLWGGGDQETQYF.

The chain couples TRBV3-1 (or the pseudogene TRBV3-2) to TRBJ2-2; a possible D gene is TRBD2 (6 bases). Trimming cost V 0 bases and J 5 bases, with 13 bases left between them. Germline assignment: CDR1 LGHDT and CDR2 YNNKEL (reference sequence). This CDR3 contains 16 residues. The CDR3 DNA sequence: TGTGCCAGCAGCCAAGAACGAGGACGGGAGACCGGGGAGCTGTTTTTT. It specifies CASSQERGRETGELFF.

The chain employs TRBV2 and TRBJ2-1, with 7 bases identical to TRBD1. The CDR3 contains 17 residues. Per the germline V gene, CDR1 is SNHLY and CDR2 is FYNNEI. J lost 8 bases, V lost 4 bases, and 17 bases had no gene match. The CDR3 coding sequence is TGTGCCAGCAGTGCCGCCAATTTGGCAGGGGGAACGTATGAGCAGTTCTTC. Protein: CASSAANLAGGTYEQFF.

V is TRBV27 and J is TRBJ1-4, with D unclear. Germline lookup yields CDR1 MNHEY and CDR2 SMNVEV (reference sequence). This CDR3 contains 15 residues. V was cut by 2 bases and J by 6 bases, with 13 bases left in between. In DNA, the CDR3 is TGTGCCAGCAGTTTAGAAACGGAGTGGTATGAAAAACTGTTTTTT. This codes for CASSLETEWYEKLFF.

The chain recombines TRBV10-1 with TRBJ2-2; 8 bases align to TRBD1. The trim removed 4 bases at V and 4 bases at J, leaving 5 bases unmatched. The germline CDR1 and CDR2 sequences are WNHNN and SYGVQD (reference sequence). This CDR3 is 15 amino acids long. Here the CDR3 DNA reads TGCGCCAGCAGTGCAGGACAGGGCGGCACCGGGGAGCTGTTTTTT. This translates into CASSAGQGGTGELFF.

The chain joins TRBV5-6 to TRBJ1-1; 7 nucleotides align to TRBD1. The V gene's germline CDR1 is SGHDT and CDR2 YYEEEE. V dropped 4 bases and J dropped 5; count of bases not matched to a gene: 14. This CDR3 is built from 16 residues. For the CDR3, the DNA is TGTGCCAGCAGCGAACCAGGGGGGTACCTTGGAACTGAAGCTTTCTTT. Its protein product is CASSEPGGYLGTEAFF. Filled out from reference TRBV5-6 and TRBJ1-1, the complete variable domain reads DAGVTQSPTHLIKTRGQQVTLRCSPKSGHDTVSWYQQALGQGPQFIFQYYEEEERQRGNFPDRFSGHQFPNYSSELNVNALLLGDSALYLCASSEPGGYLGTEAFFGQGTRLTVV.

The gene calls are TRBV7-9 and TRBJ2-2, with TRBD1 identical over 7 bases. Germline CDR1 and CDR2: SEHNR and FQNEAQ (reference sequence). The ends lost 5 bases at V and 1 base at J; junction bases unmatched: 7. The CDR3 has 16 amino acids. The CDR3: CASSPRQGGNTGELFF. The CDR3 DNA sequence: TGTGCCAGCAGCCCTCGACAGGGTGGGAACACCGGGGAGCTGTTTTTT.

The rearrangement uses TRBV11-2 and TRBJ2-7; 8 bases match TRBD2. The junction had 6 bases not matched to a gene; V was cut back by 0 bases and J by 2 bases. Per the germline V gene, CDR1 is SGHAT and CDR2 is FQNNGV. The length of the CDR3 is 16 residues. The CDR3 loop reads CASSLEAGAGTYEQYF. The CDR3 DNA follows: TGTGCCAGCAGCTTAGAAGCGGGGGCAGGCACCTACGAGCAGTACTTC.

The V call is TRBV13, the J call TRBJ2-7, with D unresolved. The V and J ends lost 2 bases and 0 bases respectively, with 11 bases between them. CDR1 PRHDT and CDR2 FYEKMQ come from the germline V gene (reference sequence). The CDR3 has 15 amino acids. CDR3 in DNA: TGTGCCAGCAGCTTATGGCAGGTTAGCTCCTACGAGCAGTACTTC. This gives the protein CASSLWQVSSYEQYF.

CDR3 in amino acids: CASSRGPGPNTGELFF. As DNA, the CDR3 is TGTGCCAGCAGCCGTGGTCCGGGGCCGAACACCGGGGAGCTGTTTTTT. The J gene is TRBJ2-2, the V gene TRBV3-1 (or the pseudogene TRBV3-2), with D perhaps TRBD1 or TRBD2 (5 bases each). There are 16 residues in the CDR3. Deletions cut 4 bases from V and 0 bases from J, with 12 bases between. Germline V gene data show CDR1 as LGHDT and CDR2 as YNNKEL (reference sequence).

The chain joins TRBV2 to TRBJ1-1, with D maybe TRBD1 (5 bases). CDR3 length: 13 amino acids. Germline loops: CDR1 SNHLY, CDR2 FYNNEI. Deletions cut 4 bases from V and 4 bases from J, with 10 bases between. The CDR3 nucleotides are TGTGCCAGCAGTGGGGTTGGGGGCACTGAAGCTTTCTTT. Translated: CASSGVGGTEAFF.

The chain has TRBV11-2 and TRBJ2-2; D is ambiguous. Trimming took 0 bases from V and 6 from J, leaving 5 bases between them. Germline CDR1 and CDR2: SGHAT and FQNNGV. The CDR3 is 13 amino acids. CDR3 coding DNA: TGTGCCAGCAGCTTAGAGTCCGCCGGGGAGCTGTTTTTT. Its translation is CASSLESAGELFF.

The gene calls are TRBV28 and TRBJ2-1; D is undetermined. V was trimmed by 2 bases and J by 8 bases, leaving 16 bases between them. The CDR3 runs 15 residues. Germline V gives CDR1 MDHEN, CDR2 SYDVKM. This CDR3 is CASSLMSSDYYEQFF. CDR3 coding DNA: TGTGCCAGCAGTTTAATGTCTAGTGATTATTATGAGCAGTTCTTC.

This sequence joins TRBV18 and TRBJ2-7; 7 bases match TRBD1. The CDR3 covers 14 residues. The ends lost 4 bases at V and 3 bases at J; junction bases unmatched: 6. Germline lookup yields CDR1 KGHSH and CDR2 LQKENI. DNA for the CDR3: TGTGCCAGCTCACTGGGACAGTCTTACTACGAGCAGTACTTC. Protein sequence: CASSLGQSYYEQYF.

This clone was detected only a few times. J is TRBJ1-4 and V is TRBV25-1; the D is unclear. The CDR3 covers 16 residues. From germline, CDR1 is MGHDK and CDR2 SYGVNS. Trimming pared 3 bases from V and 4 bases from J, leaving 15 bases between. The CDR3 nucleotides are TGTGCCAGCAGTGAGGGAGCGGGTCTTGTTAATGAAAAACTGTTTTTT. Its protein is CASSEGAGLVNEKLFF. The full variable domain, in which reference TRBV25-1 and TRBJ1-4 provide the parts outside the CDR3, is EADIYQTPRYLVIGTGKKITLECSQTMGHDKMYWYQQDPGMELHLIHYSYGVNSTEKGDLSSESTVSRIRTEHFPLTLESARPSHTSQYLCASSEGAGLVNEKLFFGSGTQLSVL.

The J gene is TRBJ1-1, the V gene TRBV6-5; TRBD1 is a possible D gene (6 bases). Trimming took off 7 bases at V and 5 bases at J, with 14 bases between the two ends. The CDR3 spans 13 residues. Germline V gene data show CDR1 as MNHEY and CDR2 as SVGAGI. The CDR3 sequence is CASIIKGGTEAFF. The CDR3, as DNA: TGTGCCAGCATCATTAAGGGGGGAACTGAAGCTTTCTTT.

The rearrangement joins TRBV11-2 to TRBJ2-1; weak D call: TRBD2 (7 bases). Trimming took off 2 bases at V and 4 bases at J, with 12 bases between the two ends. CDR3 length: 15 amino acids. The V gene's germline CDR1 is SGHAT and CDR2 FQNNGV. CDR3 region: CASSLSAGAYNEQFF. CDR3 sequence (DNA): TGTGCCAGCAGCTTAAGCGCGGGGGCTTACAATGAGCAGTTCTTC.

V and J are TRBV23-1 and TRBJ2-2; 11 bases align to TRBD1. TRBV23-1 is recorded as an ORF, its role being uncertain. The CDR3 is 17 residues long. J gave up 5 bases and V 3 bases, and 8 bases lay outside the gene matches. The CDR3 coding sequence is TGCGCCAGCAGTCAGTCCGGGACAGGGGGAGGGACCGGGGAGCTGTTTTTT. Protein product: CASSQSGTGGGTGELFF.

This clone was counted only a few times. The chain carries TRBV11-2 and TRBJ2-1, with D hard to call. CDR1 and CDR2 from the germline V gene are SGHAT and FQNNGV. The CDR3 is 14 residues long. Trimming left V 5 bases short and J 9 bases short, with 17 bases between. In DNA, the CDR3 is TGTGCCAGCAGCCGATCTGCGGCTTCCTCTGAGCAGTTCTTC. Protein product: CASSRSAASSEQFF.

The chain couples TRBV7-6 to TRBJ1-4; 9 bases line up with TRBD1. The CDR3 spans 16 residues. CDR1 and CDR2 (germline): SGHVS, FNYEAQ. The V segment lost 6 bases and the J segment 4 bases; nucleotides outside the gene matches: 9. The CDR3 region is CASSLRQGEINEKLFF. The CDR3 coding sequence is TGTGCCAGCAGTTTAAGACAGGGGGAGATTAATGAAAAACTGTTTTTT.

This chain joins TRBV2 and TRBJ2-5; 9 bases agree with TRBD1. Germline CDR1 reads SNHLY; CDR2 reads FYNNEI. The CDR3 is made up of 15 amino acids. With 6 bases clipped from V and 1 base from J, the junction kept 6 bases outside the gene matches. The CDR3 spells CASRGDREFQETQYF. The DNA of the CDR3 is TGTGCCAGCAGGGGGGACAGGGAATTCCAAGAGACCCAGTACTTC.

This chain uses TRBV5-4 with TRBJ1-5; weak D call: TRBD1 (5 bases). The ends were cut back, 4 bases at V and 4 bases at J, with 9 bases in the middle. The CDR3 covers 13 residues. Looked up from germline, CDR1 is SGHNT and CDR2 is YYREEE (reference sequence). CDR3: CASSLGVNQPQHF. CDR3 DNA sequence: TGTGCCAGCAGCCTGGGGGTTAATCAGCCCCAGCATTTT.

The chain links TRBV9 to TRBJ2-7; TRBD1 aligns across 9 bases. Germline V gene data show CDR1 as SGDLS and CDR2 as YYNGEE. The CDR3 is 14 amino acids. After removal of 3 bases from V and 7 bases from J, the junction contained 8 bases not matched to a gene. CDR3 DNA sequence: TGTGCCAGCAGCGCGACAATGACAGGGGGTGAGCAGTACTTC. Translation: CASSATMTGGEQYF.